Presented here are 24 T cell receptor beta chains from one specimen sequenced in a study of CD8 T cells in Susac syndrome. The RNA input was about 0.5 to 1 ug, and it was reverse transcribed with random hexamers. TCRdb reprocessed the immunoSEQ multiplex PCR reads with MiXCR, giving one entry per CDR3 protein. The data contain roughly 150,000 distinct CDR3 sequences, approximately 96% of them seen just once; the ten biggest clones take up more than 0.075%. Sequenced: CD4+ T cells from PBMCs. The receptors stem from a human donor with Susac syndrome.

V and J are TRBV7-2 and TRBJ2-2; the D gene is possibly TRBD1 (6 bases). CDR1 is SGHTA and CDR2 is FQGNSA in the germline V gene. Deletions cut 1 base from V and 4 bases from J, with 13 bases between. CDR3 size: 16 residues. The CDR3 protein is CASSLVQGRVTGELFF. CDR3 DNA sequence: TGTGCCAGCAGCTTAGTCCAGGGGAGAGTCACCGGGGAGCTGTTTTTT.

The chain is built from TRBV12-3 or TRBV12-4 and TRBJ1-6; 11 bases are a match to TRBD1. V shed 6 bases and J 8 bases; nucleotides not matched to a gene: 6. The CDR3 is 15 amino acids. CDR3 in DNA: TGTGCCAGCAGGTACGGACAGGGGGCGTATTCACCCCTCCACTTT. It codes for CASRYGQGAYSPLHF.

This chain connects TRBV7-9 to TRBJ2-1; D may be TRBD1 (7 bases). The V gene's germline CDR1 is SEHNR and CDR2 FQNEAQ (reference sequence). V shed 1 base and J shed 11 bases, with 18 bases lying between them. This CDR3 is 15 amino acids long. Here the CDR3 DNA reads TGTGCCAGCAGCTTAGGACAGGGATCAGGGGGGAAGCAGTTCTTC. Protein sequence: CASSLGQGSGGKQFF.

This clonotype was observed a handful of times. The chain employs TRBV11-3 and TRBJ2-3; 13 bases match TRBD2. Germline V gene sequence: CDR1 SGHNT, CDR2 YENEEA. The CDR3 totals 18 residues. With 4 bases clipped from V and 4 bases from J, the junction kept 11 bases outside the gene matches. DNA for the CDR3: TGTGCCAGCAGCTCGGGACTAGCGGGGCCGCAGGTCCCAGATACGCAGTATTTT. This translates into CASSSGLAGPQVPDTQYF.

J is TRBJ2-1 and V is TRBV5-1; D is perhaps TRBD1 (6 bases). Trimming shortened V by 0 bases and J by 2 bases, and 9 bases separated the two germline ends. This CDR3 has 15 residues. Germline V gene lookup returns CDR1 SGHRS and CDR2 YFSETQ. This CDR3 is CASSLDRATYNEQFF. The CDR3 DNA reads TGCGCCAGCAGCTTGGACAGGGCGACCTACAATGAGCAGTTCTTC. The full variable domain, in which reference TRBV5-1 and TRBJ2-1 provide the parts outside the CDR3, is KAGVTQTPRYLIKTRGQQVTLSCSPISGHRSVSWYQQTPGQGLQFLFEYFSETQRNKGNFPGRFSGRQFSNSRSEMNVSTLELGDSALYLCASSLDRATYNEQFFGPGTRLTVL.

This chain connects TRBV6-6 to TRBJ1-1, with D hard to call. Trimming cost V 2 bases and J 1 base, with 8 bases left between them. The germline gives CDR1 MNHNY, CDR2 SVGAGI (reference sequence). This CDR3 comprises 14 residues. In nucleotides, the CDR3 is TGTGCCAGCAGTTACGGGGAGAGGAACACTGAAGCTTTCTTT. As protein: CASSYGERNTEAFF.

Only a few counts were recorded for this clonotype. The genes are TRBV6-2 or TRBV6-3 and TRBJ2-1, with D uncertain. V was pared by 6 bases and J by 5 bases, with 5 bases between. This CDR3 is built from 11 residues. The germline V gene encodes CDR1 MNHEY and CDR2 SVGEGT. CDR3 region: CASSQNNEQFF. In DNA, the CDR3 is TGTGCCAGCAGCCAGAACAATGAGCAGTTCTTC.

The chain employs TRBV29-1 and TRBJ2-7; tentative D call: TRBD2 (6 bases). This CDR3 contains 12 residues. In germline, CDR1 is SQVTM, CDR2 ANQGSEA. The ends were cut back, 3 bases at V and 3 bases at J, with 9 bases in the middle. The CDR3 DNA reads as TGCAGCGTTGAGTCCGGGGGCTACGAGCAGTACTTC. Its protein is CSVESGGYEQYF.

The rearrangement links TRBV11-2 to TRBJ2-1; TRBD2 might be the D (5 bases). The V gene's germline CDR1 is SGHAT and CDR2 FQNNGV. Trimming stripped 4 bases from V and 10 bases from J, with 11 bases between. This CDR3 comprises 12 residues. CDR3 residues: CASSSHQREQFF. For the CDR3, the DNA is TGTGCCAGCAGCTCTCATCAGCGGGAGCAGTTCTTC.

This chain joins TRBV29-1 and TRBJ2-5; a weak D match, TRBD2 (6 bases). The CDR3 sequence is 13 residues long. Per the germline V gene, CDR1 is SQVTM and CDR2 is ANQGSEA. V was pared by 4 bases and J by 1 base, with 10 bases between. CDR3 coding DNA: TGCAGCGTTGGCGGCGGGACCCAAGAGACCCAGTACTTC. Translation: CSVGGGTQETQYF.

This rearrangement joins TRBV9 to TRBJ2-2; D gene ambiguous. Germline CDR1 reads SGDLS; CDR2 reads YYNGEE. The V end was cut by 0 bases, the J end by 4 bases, with 13 bases between. The length of the CDR3 is 16 residues. The CDR3 reads CASSVGYPPFTGELFF. CDR3 coding DNA: TGTGCCAGCAGCGTAGGGTACCCTCCGTTCACCGGGGAGCTGTTTTTT.

The chain carries TRBV3-1 and TRBJ2-3; D possibly matches TRBD1 or TRBD2 (5 bases each). Germline CDR1 is LGHDT and CDR2 is YNNKEL (reference sequence). V was pared by 1 base and J by 1 base, with 12 bases between. The CDR3 is 16 amino acids. CDR3 in amino acids: CASSQVEGRGTDTQYF. In DNA form, the CDR3 reads TGTGCCAGCAGCCAAGTTGAGGGCAGGGGCACAGATACGCAGTATTTT.

This chain links TRBV29-1 with TRBJ1-1; TRBD1 is a possible D gene (5 bases). Germline assignment: CDR1 SQVTM and CDR2 ANQGSEA. There are 15 residues in the CDR3. Trimming left V 4 bases short and J 0 bases short, with 15 bases between. The CDR3 DNA is TGCAGCGTTGGCTTGGGGGAGTTCATGAACACTGAAGCTTTCTTT. Translated, it gives CSVGLGEFMNTEAFF.

V usage is TRBV20-1 and J usage is TRBJ1-4, with D uncertain. This CDR3 region has 15 residues. V was clipped by 0 bases and J by 4 bases, with 12 bases between them. Germline CDR1 reads DFQATT; CDR2 reads SNEGSKA (reference sequence). CDR3 residues: CSARDLNRDNEKLFF. The CDR3 nucleotides read TGCAGTGCTAGAGATCTGAATAGGGATAATGAAAAACTGTTTTTT.

The chain recombines TRBV20-1 with TRBJ1-5, with a possible D match to TRBD1 (5 bases). CDR1 and CDR2 from the germline V gene are DFQATT and SNEGSKA (reference sequence). CDR3 length: 14 amino acids. V was clipped by 2 bases and J by 3 bases, with 11 bases between them. CDR3 coding DNA: TGCAGTGCTAGACCGGGGCTCCCCAATCAGCCCCAGCATTTT. Translation gives CSARPGLPNQPQHF.

The chain is built from TRBV3-1 and TRBJ2-5; D ambiguous. Trimming removed 2 bases from V and 12 bases from J, with 10 bases in between. The CDR3 has 11 amino acids. The germline CDR1 and CDR2 sequences are LGHDT and YNNKEL (reference sequence). CDR3 residues: CASSQLVAKYF. The CDR3 nucleotides are TGTGCCAGCAGCCAACTCGTTGCGAAGTACTTC.

This chain connects TRBV28 to TRBJ2-5; D perhaps matches TRBD2 (5 bases). Looked up from germline, CDR1 is MDHEN and CDR2 is SYDVKM. The CDR3 runs 12 residues. V was trimmed by 4 bases and J by 7 bases, leaving 10 bases between them. CDR3 loop: CASSSSSRTQYF. The CDR3, as DNA: TGTGCCAGCAGTTCTTCTAGCCGGACCCAGTACTTC.

This clonotype was recorded only once. The J gene is TRBJ2-5, the V gene TRBV11-2; 12 bases fit TRBD2. The CDR3 has 15 amino acids. V lost 10 bases and J lost 2; bases outside the gene matches: 8. Germline lookup yields CDR1 SGHAT and CDR2 FQNNGV. CDR3 sequence: CAIKRLAGDQETQYF. CDR3 coding DNA: TGTGCCATCAAGAGACTAGCGGGGGATCAAGAGACCCAGTACTTC.

Here the CDR3 reads CASSLYTSGVGELFF. The DNA of the CDR3 is TGTGCCAGCAGCTTATACACCTCGGGGGTCGGGGAGCTGTTTTTT. V and J are TRBV7-2 and TRBJ2-2; tentative D call: TRBD2 (6 bases). Germline V gives CDR1 SGHTA, CDR2 FQGNSA. The CDR3 consists of 15 residues. V gave up 2 bases and J gave up 7 bases, with 14 bases separating them.

The gene calls are TRBV7-2 and TRBJ2-7; the D is unclear. V lost 1 base, J lost 4 bases, and 2 bases lay in between. Per germline, CDR1 SGHTA and CDR2 FQGNSA. The CDR3 loop spans 11 amino acids. The CDR3 nucleotides are TGTGCCAGCAGCTTAGTGTACGAGCAGTACTTC. Translated: CASSLVYEQYF.

This clonotype was recorded only once. The CDR3 nucleotides read TGTGCCAGCAGCCCGCGACTAGCGGTAACAGATACGCAGTATTTT. Amino acids: CASSPRLAVTDTQYF. The chain joins TRBV7-2 to TRBJ2-3, with 9 bases lining up with TRBD2. The CDR3 covers 15 residues. Trimming removed 5 bases from V and 3 bases from J; junction bases left unmatched: 6. The germline CDR1 and CDR2 sequences are SGHTA and FQGNSA. The whole variable domain, filled in from reference TRBV7-2 and TRBJ2-3, reads GAGVSQSPSNKVTEKGKDVELRCDPISGHTALYWYRQSLGQGLEFLIYFQGNSAPDKSGLPSDRFSAERTGGSVSTLTIQRTQQEDSAVYLCASSPRLAVTDTQYFGPGTRLTVL.

The table lists this clonotype with a count of one. The chain joins TRBV15 to TRBJ2-3; unclear D gene. Trimming stripped 1 base from V and 5 bases from J, with 7 bases between. Germline-derived CDR1 and CDR2 are LNHNV and YYDKDF (reference sequence). This CDR3 contains 13 residues. Written as DNA, the CDR3 is TGTGCCACCAGCAGAGCCCCCGGAGATACGCAGTATTTT. Encoded protein: CATSRAPGDTQYF.

J is TRBJ1-5 and V is TRBV28, with 12 nucleotides matching TRBD1. J was trimmed by 0 bases and V by 5 bases; bases with no gene match: 8. Germline values: CDR1 MDHEN, CDR2 SYDVKM. CDR3 size: 18 residues. The CDR3 loop reads CASSLGTGGGYSNQPQHF. Here the CDR3 DNA reads TGTGCCAGCAGTCTGGGGACAGGGGGCGGCTATAGCAATCAGCCCCAGCATTTT. The full variable domain, its missing parts supplied by reference TRBV28 and TRBJ1-5, is DVKVTQSSRYLVKRTGEKVFLECVQDMDHENMFWYRQDPGLGLRLIYFSYDVKMKEKGDIPEGYSVSREKKERFSLILESASTNQTSMYLCASSLGTGGGYSNQPQHFGDGTRLSIL.

The chain has TRBV20-1 and TRBJ2-1; a possible D gene is TRBD2 (6 bases). Trimming shortened V by 3 bases and J by 7 bases, and 16 bases separated the two germline ends. The CDR3 is 14 amino acids. CDR1 and CDR2 (germline): DFQATT, SNEGSKA (reference sequence). The CDR3, as DNA: TGCAGTGCTAGGACACTAGCCCGGGGTAATGAGCAGTTCTTC. Its translation is CSARTLARGNEQFF.